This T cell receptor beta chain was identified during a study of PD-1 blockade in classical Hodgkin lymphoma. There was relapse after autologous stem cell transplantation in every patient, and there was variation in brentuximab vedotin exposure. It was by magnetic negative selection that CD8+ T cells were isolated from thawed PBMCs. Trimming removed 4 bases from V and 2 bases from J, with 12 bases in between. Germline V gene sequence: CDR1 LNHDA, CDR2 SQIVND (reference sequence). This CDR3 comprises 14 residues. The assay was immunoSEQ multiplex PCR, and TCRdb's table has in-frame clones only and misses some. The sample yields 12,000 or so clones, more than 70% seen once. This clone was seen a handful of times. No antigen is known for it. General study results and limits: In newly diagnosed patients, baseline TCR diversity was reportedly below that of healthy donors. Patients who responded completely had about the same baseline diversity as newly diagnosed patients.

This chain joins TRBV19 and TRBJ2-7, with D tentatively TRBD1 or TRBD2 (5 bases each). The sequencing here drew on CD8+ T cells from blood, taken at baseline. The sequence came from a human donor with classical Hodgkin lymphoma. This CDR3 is CASSTWDGTYEQYF. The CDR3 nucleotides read TGTGCCAGTAGTACTTGGGACGGGACCTACGAGCAGTACTTC.